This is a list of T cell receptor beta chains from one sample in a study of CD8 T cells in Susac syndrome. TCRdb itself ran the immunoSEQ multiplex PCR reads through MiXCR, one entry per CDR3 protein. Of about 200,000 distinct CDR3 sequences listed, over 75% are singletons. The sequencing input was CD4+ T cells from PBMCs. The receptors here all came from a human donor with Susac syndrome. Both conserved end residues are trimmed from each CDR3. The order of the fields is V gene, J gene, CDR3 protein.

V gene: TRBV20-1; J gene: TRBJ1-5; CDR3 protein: SADPVQGNQPQH
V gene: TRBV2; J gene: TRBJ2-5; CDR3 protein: ASSATWSQETQY
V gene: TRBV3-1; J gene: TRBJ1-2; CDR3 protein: ASSQDQTGGYT
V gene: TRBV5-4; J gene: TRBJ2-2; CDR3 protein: ASSLAPNTGELF
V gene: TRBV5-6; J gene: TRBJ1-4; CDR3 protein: ASSTTTARTATNEKLF
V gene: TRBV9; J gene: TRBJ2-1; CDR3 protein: ATRLAGEISYNEQF
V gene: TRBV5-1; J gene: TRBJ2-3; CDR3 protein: ASSHTSGGAPDTQY
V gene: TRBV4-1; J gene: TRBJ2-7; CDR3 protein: ASSQIQGGNEQY
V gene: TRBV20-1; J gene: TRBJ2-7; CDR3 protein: SAREGQKPSY
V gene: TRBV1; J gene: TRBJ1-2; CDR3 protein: TSSQPHEGGYT
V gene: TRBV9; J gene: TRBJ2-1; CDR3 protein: ASSADLRGGGNEQF
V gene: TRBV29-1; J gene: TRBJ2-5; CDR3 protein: SVVAVQVTQY
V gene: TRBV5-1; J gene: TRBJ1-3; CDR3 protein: ASSPGLLGNTIY
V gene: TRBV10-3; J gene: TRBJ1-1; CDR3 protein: AISSRTPNTEAF
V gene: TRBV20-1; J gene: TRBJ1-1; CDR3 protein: SAQGGDRNTEAF
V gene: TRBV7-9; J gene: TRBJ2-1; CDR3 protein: ASSLVRGLADEQF
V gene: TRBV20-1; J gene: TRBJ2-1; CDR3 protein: SARDFHTLNEQF
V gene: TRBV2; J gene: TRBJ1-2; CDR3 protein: ASSEAYLAGIYGYT
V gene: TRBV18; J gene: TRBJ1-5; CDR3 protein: ASSPSGTEPQH
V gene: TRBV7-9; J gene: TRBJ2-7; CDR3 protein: ASSRDTGYEQY
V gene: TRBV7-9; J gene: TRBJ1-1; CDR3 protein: ASSLEGGVNTEAF
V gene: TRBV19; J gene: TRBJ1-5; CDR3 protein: ASTGQGVLYSNQPQH
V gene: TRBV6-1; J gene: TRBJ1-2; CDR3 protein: ASSGFGYT
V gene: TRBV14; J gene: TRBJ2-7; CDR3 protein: ASSPDSIPYEQY
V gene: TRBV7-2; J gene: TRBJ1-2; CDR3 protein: ASSSRQGANYGYT
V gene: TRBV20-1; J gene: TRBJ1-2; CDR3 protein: SAPRSGTGYT
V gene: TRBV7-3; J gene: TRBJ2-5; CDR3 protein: ASSLSFSGTQY
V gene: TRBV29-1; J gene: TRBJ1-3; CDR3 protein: SVSPTVSSGNTIY
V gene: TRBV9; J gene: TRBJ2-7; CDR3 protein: ASSTRTSGQY
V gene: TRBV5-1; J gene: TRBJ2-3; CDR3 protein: ASSWTGTSFTDTQY
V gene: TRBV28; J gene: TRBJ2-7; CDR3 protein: AILAGIEQY
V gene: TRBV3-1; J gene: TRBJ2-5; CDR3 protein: ASSQVSSSETQY
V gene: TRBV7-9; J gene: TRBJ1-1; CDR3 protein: ASQGDRGNTEAF
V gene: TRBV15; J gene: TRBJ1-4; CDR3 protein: ATSRDLTGGSEKLF
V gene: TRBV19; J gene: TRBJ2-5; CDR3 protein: ASSGLAGGATGETQY
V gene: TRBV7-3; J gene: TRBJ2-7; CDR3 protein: ASSSTTGGEQY
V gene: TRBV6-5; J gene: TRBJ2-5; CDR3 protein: ASSSAHRAPVETQY
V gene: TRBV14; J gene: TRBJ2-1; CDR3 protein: ASSHPRGLSSYNEQF
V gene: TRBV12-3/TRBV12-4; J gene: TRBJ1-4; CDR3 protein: ASSRTTDKKLF
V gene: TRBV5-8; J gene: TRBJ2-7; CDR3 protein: ASTNTADRGRQY
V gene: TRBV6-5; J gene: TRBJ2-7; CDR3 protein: ASSSGFTGLLMSGEQY
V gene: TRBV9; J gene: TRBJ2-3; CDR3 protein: ASSPREGVADTQY
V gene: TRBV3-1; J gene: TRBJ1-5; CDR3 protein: ASSTNRGVNQPQH
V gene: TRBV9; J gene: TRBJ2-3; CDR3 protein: ASSSSGQGRTDTQY
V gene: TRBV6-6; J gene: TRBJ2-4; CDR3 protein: ASSYSGDGNIQY
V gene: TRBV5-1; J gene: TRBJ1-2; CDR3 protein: ASSLDRGVNYGYT
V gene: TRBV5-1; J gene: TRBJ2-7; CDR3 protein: ASSLQGSGQY
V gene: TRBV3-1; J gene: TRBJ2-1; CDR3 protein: ASSERDRNYNEQF
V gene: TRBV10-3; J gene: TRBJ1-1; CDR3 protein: ATHNNQGMAEAF
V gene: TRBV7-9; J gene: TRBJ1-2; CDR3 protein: ASSQLTGEGGYT
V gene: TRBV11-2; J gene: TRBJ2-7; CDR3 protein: ASSLDPGEQY
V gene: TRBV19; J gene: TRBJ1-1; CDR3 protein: ASSIGVGTEAF
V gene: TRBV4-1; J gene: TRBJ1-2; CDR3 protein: ASSQAPGQGTGYGYT
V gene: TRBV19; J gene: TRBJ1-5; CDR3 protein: ASSTGTGGTQPQH